This T cell receptor beta chain stems from a study of shared clonotypes between healthy human individuals. Overall study context: Every donor yielded three CD4 naive, three CD4 memory, two CD8 naive and one CD8 memory plate.

General observations from the study: Around 5% was the fraction of naive CD4 clonotypes found shared across four donors. When compared with the clonotypes that were shared by all four sorted-subset donors, the non-shared clonotypes turned out to have lower generation probabilities.

This table comes from immunoSEQ multiplex PCR, and its TCRdb copy is limited to in-frame clones, with some not included. The sample has millions of clones; 85% to 95% are singletons. In the case of this clone: Its antigen is as yet unknown.

With 0 bases removed from V and 4 bases from J, the gap between germline ends came to 15 bases. Germline V lookup: CDR1 MNHNY, CDR2 SVGAGI (reference sequence). The CDR3 has 16 amino acids. Naive CD45RA+ and memory CD45RA-negative subsets were split from CD4+ cells. The V call is TRBV6-6, the J call TRBJ1-1; weak D call: TRBD1 (5 bases). The sequenced sample consisted of naive CD4+ T cells sorted from blood. The subset: CD45RA+ positively selected. The source of this sequence is a young man in good health. The CDR3, as DNA: TGTGCCAGCAGTTACTCGGGGCATTCACTGGGCACTGAAGCTTTCTTT. This gives the protein CASSYSGHSLGTEAFF.